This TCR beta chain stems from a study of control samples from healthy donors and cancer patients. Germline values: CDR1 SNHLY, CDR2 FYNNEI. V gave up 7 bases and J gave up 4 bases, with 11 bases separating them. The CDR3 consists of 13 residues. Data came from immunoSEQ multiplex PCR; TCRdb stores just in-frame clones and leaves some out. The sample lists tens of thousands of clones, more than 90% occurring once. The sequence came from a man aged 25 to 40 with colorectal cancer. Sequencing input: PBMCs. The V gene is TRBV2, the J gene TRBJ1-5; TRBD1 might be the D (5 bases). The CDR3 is CASNRGTNQPQHF. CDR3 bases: TGTGCCAGCAATCGGGGGACTAATCAGCCCCAGCATTTT.